The 14 T cell receptor beta chains presented below share a single source sample, sequenced in a study of tumor-infiltrating lymphocytes in primary liver carcinoma. Joint extraction of RNA and DNA used about 17-33 mg of bulk tissue that was unsorted. Reverse transcription of approximately 500 ng total RNA with a constant-region primer produced TCR beta cDNA. Generation of the TCR beta libraries relied on three nested multiplex PCR rounds using slightly modified ARM-PCR. The opening two PCR rounds, around 9 cycles each, paired TRBV1-TRBV30 forward primers with a C-beta reverse primer. MiXCR was run by TCRdb on the multiplex PCR reads, yielding one entry per CDR3 protein. This repertoire shows 100,000 or so distinct CDR3 sequences, around 66% found once; its top ten account for around 12%. The sample taken for sequencing was liver tumor tissue from sampling region 2. Subset: tumor region T2, inferior pole. These receptors all come from a woman aged 55-75 years with primary liver carcinoma and hepatitis B virus infection.

This clonotype was seen just once. Compared with germline, one end of the junction differs, possibly owing to a read error. V is TRBV11-2 and J is TRBJ2-3; D is ambiguous. The CDR3 spans 14 residues. Germline V gives CDR1 SGHAT, CDR2 FQNNGV. CDR3 in DNA: TGTGTCAGCAGCCCAGCCGGGTGGGCAGATACGCAGAATTTT. Translated: CVSSPAGWADTQNF.

V gene TRBV11-2 combines with J gene TRBJ2-1, with D tentatively TRBD1 or TRBD2 (7 bases each). Looked up from germline, CDR1 is SGHAT and CDR2 is FQNNGV. The CDR3 length is 19 residues. V was pared by 5 bases and J by 0 bases, with 23 bases between. CDR3 region: CASSQHRGGGRSSYNEQFF. CDR3 nucleotide sequence: TGTGCCAGCAGCCAACACAGGGGAGGGGGACGGAGCTCCTACAATGAGCAGTTCTTC.

To note about this clonotype: This likely comes from a read error, as the CDR3 has no conserved phenylalanine or tryptophan at its end. J is TRBJ2-2 and V is TRBV11-2; 14 bases align to TRBD2. The trim removed 3 bases at V and 9 bases at J, leaving 12 bases unmatched. Germline V CDR1 and CDR2: SGHAT, FQNNGV. The CDR3 is made up of 18 amino acids. The chain's CDR3 is CASSFSTSGGVATRELFL. The CDR3 nucleotides read TGTGCCAGCAGCTTTTCGACTAGCGGGGGGGTGGCCACAAGGGAGCTGTTTTTA.

Concerning this clonotype itself: Because the CDR3 is missing its conserved closing phenylalanine or tryptophan, this is likely a read error. This chain joins TRBV5-4 and TRBJ1-2, with a possible D match to TRBD1 (5 bases). The CDR3 is made up of 15 amino acids. The ends were cut back, 3 bases at V and 1 base at J, with 13 bases in the middle. Germline V lookup: CDR1 SGHNT, CDR2 YYREEE (reference sequence). CDR3 in amino acids: CASSSRRGDNYGYTS. The CDR3 nucleotides are TGTGCCAGCAGCTCACGGAGAGGGGATAACTATGGCTACACCTCC.

In the case of this clonotype: A read error is possible here, since a much larger clone lies one base away. The CDR3 region is CANSLRTGNYNEQFF. CDR3 nucleotides: TGTGCCAACAGCCTTAGGACAGGGAACTACAATGAGCAGTTCTTC. The chain is built from TRBV12-3 or TRBV12-4 and TRBJ2-1; 8 bases fit TRBD1. The V gene end was trimmed by 10 bases and the J gene end by 3 bases; junction bases not matched to a gene: 11. CDR3 length: 15 amino acids.

Concerning this clonotype itself: This may stem from a read error, because a much larger clone lies one nucleotide away. This rearrangement joins TRBV30 to TRBJ1-5; 10 positions agree with TRBD1. The V gene's germline CDR1 is GTSNPN and CDR2 SVGIG (reference sequence). The V segment lost 1 base and the J segment 6 bases; nucleotides outside the gene matches: 3. The CDR3 has 14 amino acids. CDR3: CAWSEGTGAQPQHF. The CDR3, as DNA: TGTGCCTGGAGTGAGGGGACAGGGGCTCAGCCCCAGCATTTT.

The chain carries TRBV29-1 and TRBJ2-7; the D call may be TRBD1 or TRBD2 (6 bases each). This CDR3 has 14 amino acids. Trimming pared 6 bases from V and 4 bases from J, leaving 19 bases between. CDR1 is SQVTM and CDR2 is ANQGSEA in the germline V gene. CDR3 nucleotides: TGCAGCGTCGGAGGGGGGCAGGGGAAATACGAGCAGTACTTC. It specifies CSVGGGQGKYEQYF.

This clonotype was recorded many times. This chain uses TRBV5-4 with TRBJ2-4; 11 nucleotides line up with TRBD2. The CDR3 is made up of 20 amino acids. V lost 0 bases, J lost 0 bases, and 11 bases stayed unmatched. The germline CDR1 and CDR2 sequences are SGHNT and YYREEE (reference sequence). The CDR3 reads CASSLESASGRPQAKNIQYF. In nucleotides, the CDR3 is TGTGCCAGCAGCTTGGAAAGTGCTAGCGGGAGGCCCCAAGCCAAAAACATTCAGTACTTC.

V usage is TRBV29-1 and J usage is TRBJ1-2; 7 nucleotides agree with TRBD1. Germline loops: CDR1 SQVTM, CDR2 ANQGSEA. Trimming at V came to 6 bases and at J to 11 bases, leaving 6 bases not matched to a gene. The CDR3 sequence is 10 residues long. This CDR3 is CSVWDSLYTF. In nucleotides, the CDR3 is TGCAGCGTATGGGACAGCTTATACACCTTC.

This clonotype was observed once. This may be a read error, as it is one base from a much larger clone. The V call is TRBV5-6, the J call TRBJ2-7, with D perhaps TRBD1 (5 bases). This CDR3 contains 13 residues. Germline-derived CDR1 and CDR2 are SGHDT and YYEEEE. The CDR3 is CPSRRRQSYEQYF. Written as DNA, the CDR3 is TGTCCCAGCAGACGACGACAGTCCTACGAGCAGTACTTC.

The chain links TRBV6-5 to TRBJ2-7; TRBD2 matches 13 bases. The CDR3 is made up of 14 amino acids. Looked up from germline, CDR1 is MNHEY and CDR2 is SVGAGI. Losses at the gene ends were 6 bases for V and 8 bases for J; bases not matched to a gene: 7. The CDR3 reads CASSPGLAGRKQYF. CDR3 nucleotides: TGTGCCAGCAGCCCGGGACTAGCGGGAAGAAAGCAGTACTTC.

Notes on this clonotype: One base away lies a much larger clone, so this may be a sequencing read error. The genes are TRBV5-4 and TRBJ1-2, with D maybe TRBD1 (5 bases). The CDR3 loop spans 15 amino acids. Germline V gene sequence: CDR1 SGHNT, CDR2 YYREEE (reference sequence). V lost 0 bases to trimming and J lost 8 bases, with 17 bases between them. The CDR3 DNA sequence: TGTGCCAGCAGCTTGGACCGGGAATGGAGGGGAGGCTACACCTTC. Protein product: CASSLDREWRGGYTF. The variable domain in full, completed from reference TRBV5-4 and TRBJ1-2, reads ETGVTQSPTHLIKTRGQQVTLRCSSQSGHNTVSWYQQALGQGPQFIFQYYREEENGRGNFPPRFSGLQFPNYSSELNVNALELDDSALYLCASSLDREWRGGYTFGSGTRLTVV.

As to this clonotype: Germline is not matched at one junction end, which may reflect a read error. The rearrangement uses TRBV29-1 and TRBJ2-7, with 8 bases lining up with TRBD1. The CDR3 has 16 amino acids. From germline, CDR1 is SQVTM and CDR2 ANQGSEA. The CDR3 DNA reads TGCAGCGTTGAAGATGTGAAAGGGACAGGATTCTACGAGCAATACTTC. This sequence encodes CSVEDVKGTGFYEQYF.

The chain joins TRBV7-8 to TRBJ2-7, with TRBD1 matching 10 bases. The length of the CDR3 is 17 residues. Per germline, CDR1 SGHVS and CDR2 FQNEAQ. Trimming took 5 bases from V and 5 from J; bases not matched to a gene: 15. The CDR3: CASSAEFAGTGVHEQYF. The CDR3 coding sequence is TGTGCCAGCAGCGCAGAATTCGCAGGGACAGGGGTCCACGAGCAGTACTTC.